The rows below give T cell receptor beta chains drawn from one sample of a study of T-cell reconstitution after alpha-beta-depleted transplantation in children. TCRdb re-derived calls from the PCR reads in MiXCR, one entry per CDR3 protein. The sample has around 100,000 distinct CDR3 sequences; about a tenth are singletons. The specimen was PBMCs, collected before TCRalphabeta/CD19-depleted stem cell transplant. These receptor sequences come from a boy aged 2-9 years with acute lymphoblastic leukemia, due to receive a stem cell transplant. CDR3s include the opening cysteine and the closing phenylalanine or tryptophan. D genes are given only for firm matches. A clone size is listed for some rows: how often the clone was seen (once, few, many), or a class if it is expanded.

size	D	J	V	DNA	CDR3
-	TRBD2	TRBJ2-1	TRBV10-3	TGTGCCACCGGGACTAGATATGAGCAGTTCTTC	CATGTRYEQFF
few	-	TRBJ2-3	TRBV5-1	TGCGCCAGCAGGCCCTGGGGGGCAACAGATACGCAGTATTTT	CASRPWGATDTQYF
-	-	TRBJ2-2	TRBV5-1	TGCGCCAGCAGGCCAGAGGGGGTTTACGGGGAGCTGTTTTTT	CASRPEGVYGELFF
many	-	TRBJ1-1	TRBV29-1	TGCAGCGTTAAACAGCGGGGTGACACTGAAGCTTTCTTT	CSVKQRGDTEAFF
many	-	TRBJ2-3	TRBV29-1	TGCAGCGTTGAAGATCCAAGCGTAGCTAGCACAGATACGCAGTATTTT	CSVEDPSVASTDTQYF
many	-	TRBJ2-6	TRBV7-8	TGTGCCAGCAGCTTGACCGGGACACGGATCTCTGGGGCCAACGTCCTGACTTTC	CASSLTGTRISGANVLTF
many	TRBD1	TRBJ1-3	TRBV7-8	TGTGCCAGCAGCTTGGGGGACAGGGGAAACACCATATATTTT	CASSLGDRGNTIYF
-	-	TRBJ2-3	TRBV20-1	TGCAGTGCTAGAGATATGGCTAGCGTTTCTCGCACAGATACGCAGTATTTT	CSARDMASVSRTDTQYF
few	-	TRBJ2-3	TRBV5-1	TGCGCCAGCACCCCCCCGGAAGGAGTAGATACGCAGTATTTT	CASTPPEGVDTQYF
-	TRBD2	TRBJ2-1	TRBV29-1	TGCAGCGTGCTGGGGACTAGCGGCCCCGAGGATGAGCAGTTCTTC	CSVLGTSGPEDEQFF
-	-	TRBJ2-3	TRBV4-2	TGTGCCAGCAGCCAAGATCGAACCGAGGCAGATACGCAGTATTTT	CASSQDRTEADTQYF
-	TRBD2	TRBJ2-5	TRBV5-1	TGCGCCAGCAGCTTGGGGCTAGCGGACCAAGAGACCCAGTACTTC	CASSLGLADQETQYF
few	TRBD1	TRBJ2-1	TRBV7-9	TGTGCCAGCAGCTCGGACAGGGGACATGAGCAGTTCTTC	CASSSDRGHEQFF
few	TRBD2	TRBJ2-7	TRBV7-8	TGTGCCAGCAGCCCCCGTCCAGCGGGGGGGGCCTACGAGCAGTACTTC	CASSPRPAGGAYEQYF
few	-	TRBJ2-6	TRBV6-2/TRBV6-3	TGTGCCAGCAGAGTTACCGGGGCCAACGTCCTGACTTTC	CASRVTGANVLTF
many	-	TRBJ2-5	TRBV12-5	TGTGCTAGTGGTTGGGACCAAGAGACCCAGTACTTC	CASGWDQETQYF
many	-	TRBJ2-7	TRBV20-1	TGCAGTGCTAGCGGGATACTGCTTTCCTACGAGCAGTACTTC	CSASGILLSYEQYF
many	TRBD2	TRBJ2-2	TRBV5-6	TGTGCCAGCAGCGCGCCCGGTCGGGGGGGCTGGGCGACCGGGGAGCTGTTTTTT	CASSAPGRGGWATGELFF
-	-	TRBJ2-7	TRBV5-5	TGTGCCAGCAGCTCGACGTCAGGAGAGAACTCCTACGAGCAGTACTTC	CASSSTSGENSYEQYF
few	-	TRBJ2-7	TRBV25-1	TGTGCCAGCACCCCGGCCTACGAGCAGTACTTC	CASTPAYEQYF
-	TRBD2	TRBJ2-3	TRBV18	TGTGCCAGCTCACGGGCAATAGCGGGAGGATCAGATACGCAGTATTTT	CASSRAIAGGSDTQYF
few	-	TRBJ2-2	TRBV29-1	TGCAGCGTTGAAGGGGGGAGGTCGAACACCGGGGAGCTGTTTTTT	CSVEGGRSNTGELFF